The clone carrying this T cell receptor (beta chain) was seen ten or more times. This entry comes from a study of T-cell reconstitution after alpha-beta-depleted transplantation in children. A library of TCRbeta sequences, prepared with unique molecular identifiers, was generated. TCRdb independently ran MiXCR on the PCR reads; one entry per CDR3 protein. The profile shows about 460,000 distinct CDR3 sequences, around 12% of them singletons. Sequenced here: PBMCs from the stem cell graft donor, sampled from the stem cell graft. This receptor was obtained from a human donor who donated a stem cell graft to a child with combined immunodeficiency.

This CDR3 reads CASSQDYRGASNEQFF. The CDR3 DNA sequence: TGCGCCAGCAGCCAAGACTACCGCGGGGCCTCCAATGAGCAGTTCTTC. The chain recombines TRBV4-3 with TRBJ2-1, with D perhaps matching TRBD2 (6 bases). Per the germline V gene, CDR1 is LGHNA and CDR2 is YSLEER. Trimming removed 0 bases at V and 6 bases at J, with 15 bases between. CDR3 length equals 16 residues.